This T cell receptor beta chain was captured in a study of blood T cell repertoires in COVID-19. Study in general: Samples taken during acute and convalescent COVID-19 were collected in the United States, Italy and Spain. Sample material is recorded as cDNA or gDNA derived from T cells, B-cell-depleted T cells, or PBMCs.

This clone was seen just once. Per the authors' pipeline: Counts of nucleated cells, estimated from reference gene primer amplification, were obtained. Profiling relied on immunoSEQ multiplex PCR, and the TCRdb table lists in-frame clones only, not all of them. That table furnishes V, J and clone size, whereas the DNA furnished D and trimming. The data contain 250,000 to 350,000 clones, more than 70% of them singletons. The ends were cut back, 4 bases at V and 3 bases at J, with 8 bases in the middle. The germline V gene has CDR1 MDHEN and CDR2 SYDVKM. The CDR3 is 13 amino acids. Sequencing was carried out using peripheral blood. V gene TRBV28 combines with J gene TRBJ2-3, with D uncertain. This receptor was identified in a woman aged 45-59 years who had recovered from COVID-19. The CDR3, as DNA: TGTGCCAGCAGTTCGAGCTGGACAGATACGCAGTATTTT. Amino acids: CASSSSWTDTQYF. Full variable domain (remainder filled in from reference TRBV28 and TRBJ2-3): DVKVTQSSRYLVKRTGEKVFLECVQDMDHENMFWYRQDPGLGLRLIYFSYDVKMKEKGDIPEGYSVSREKKERFSLILESASTNQTSMYLCASSSSWTDTQYFGPGTRLTVL.